There are many counts of the clone carrying this T cell receptor beta chain. What it recognizes is unknown. This entry comes from a study of T cells in Graves' hyperthyroidism and ophthalmopathy. Findings of the study overall: Model-based prediction identified ophthalmopathy a median approximately 6 months prior to its onset.

Amplified regions were TCR beta CDR3 sequences from RNA transcripts. The HTBI primer set served for first-round RT-PCR of the TCR CDR3. TCRdb ran MiXCR on the multiplex PCR reads and lists one entry per CDR3 protein. Counted here are more than 250,000 distinct CDR3 sequences, 13% to 15% occurring once; the ten biggest clones make up roughly 31%. Germline CDR1 reads MNHEY; CDR2 reads SVGAGI. The V gene lost 2 bases and the J gene lost 1 base, with 15 bases spanning the gap. This CDR3 region has 16 residues. This receptor was obtained from a woman in her 50s with Graves' hyperthyroidism that later progressed to Graves' ophthalmopathy. Sequenced sample: blood. V and J are TRBV6-5 and TRBJ2-7; D not resolved. CDR3: CASSYDPFRASYEQYF. The CDR3 region has the DNA TGTGCCAGCAGTTACGACCCGTTCCGCGCGTCCTACGAGCAGTACTTC.